This TCR beta chain was recorded in a study of T-cell reconstitution after alpha-beta-depleted transplantation in children (dated by TCRdb to about 2016). The study in broad terms: The study quantitatively tracked T-cell immune reconstitution after TCRalphabeta/CD19-depleted allogeneic hematopoietic cell transplantation in children using TCR repertoire profiling.

Libraries were prepared through PCR. The run used an Illumina HiSeq 2500. To normalize quantification of the TCRbeta repertoire, the TCR libraries were built with molecular barcoding that relied on unique molecular identifiers. TCRdb reprocessed the public reads (quality trimming at Q25 with fastp, clone calling with MiXCR) and kept in-frame beta chains. When rows share a CDR3 protein, they turn into one entry using the most common DNA and genes. The sample table holds some 340,000 distinct CDR3 sequences, of which under 13% were seen once. The biggest ten clones account for 2% to 3% of the sample. The CDR3 numbers 15 residues from cysteine through phenylalanine. Just the 45-base CDR3 DNA is kept, in frame starting at base 1. As encoded in the germline V gene, CDR1 is MDHEN while CDR2 is SYDVKM. The germline V end is reduced by 3 bases and the J end by 4 bases; junction bases left unmatched: 9. As for this clonotype: The antigen it binds to is not known. The sample holds no much larger clone one base away, and base qualities are not on file.

This sequence originates from a human donor who donated a stem cell graft to a child with acute lymphoblastic leukemia. The chain couples TRBV28 to TRBJ2-7, with 7 middle bases fitting TRBD2. This specimen consisted of PBMCs from the stem cell graft donor, obtained from the stem cell graft. At the DNA level, the sequence is TGTGCCAGCAGTTTTAGGGCTAGCGGACCGTACGAGCAGTACTTC. Translation gives CASSFRASGPYEQYF.